The 25 T cell receptor beta chains listed next were all sequenced from one sample in a study of tumor and adjacent non-tumor tissue in lung cancer (dated by TCRdb to 2016 to 2019). Library generation was performed with multiplex PCR. Sequencing instrument: Illumina HiSeq 2500. TCRbeta libraries were constructed through three rounds of nested PCR with primers (Table S4) according to protocols adapted from ARM-PCR. The public reads were quality trimmed at Q25 with fastp and then assembled into clones with MiXCR by TCRdb, keeping productive beta chains. Each CDR3 protein gets just one entry, which takes the most common genes and DNA from the rows behind it. The sample table holds tens of thousands of distinct CDR3 sequences, of which over 65% were seen once. In total, the top ten clones hold around 40% of the sample. Bulk unsorted tissue served as the source for RNA extraction, and RNA quality was assessed using a NanoDrop ND-1000 and an Agilent 2100. Normal lung samples were distant non-tumor tissue taken more than 3 cm from the tumor edge.

Sequences were obtained from distant non-tumor lung tissue. Every receptor here comes from a man between 65 and 80 years old with non-small cell lung cancer.

Comments on this clonotype: A read error may produce the germline difference seen at one junction end. The chain carries TRBV6-2 or TRBV6-3 and TRBJ2-2, with D tentatively TRBD2 (5 bases). The CDR3 runs to 14 residues. Germline assignment: CDR1 MNHEY and CDR2 SVGEGT. CDR3 nucleotides: TGTGCCAGTACTGGACTCCGGAACATCGGGGAGCTGTTTTTT. Protein product: CASTGLRNIGELFF.

This clonotype was observed once. The junction does not match germline at one end; this may be a read error. This sequence joins TRBV5-6 and TRBJ2-7; 8 nucleotides line up with TRBD1. This CDR3 contains 16 residues. Germline CDR1 and CDR2: SGHDT and YYEEEE. The chain's CDR3 is CVSSSVVRDRTYELYF. Written as DNA, the CDR3 is TGTGTCAGCAGCTCCGTTGTCCGGGACAGGACCTACGAGCTATACTTC.

This clonotype was seen only once. The junction departs from germline at one end; a sequencing error may be responsible. This chain links TRBV10-3 with TRBJ2-7, with 10 nucleotides matching TRBD1. Per the germline V gene, CDR1 is ENHRY and CDR2 is SYGVKD. CDR3 length equals 14 residues. The CDR3 sequence is CAISEVTGGYEQYF. DNA of the CDR3: TGTGCCATCAGTGAAGTGACAGGGGGCTACGAGCAGTATTTC.

A note on this clonotype: A much larger clone is a single base away; this may be a read error. V is TRBV6-1 and J is TRBJ2-2; 8 nucleotides match TRBD1. Germline V gene data show CDR1 as MNHNS and CDR2 as SASEGT. The V gene end was trimmed by 5 bases and the J gene end by 4 bases; junction bases not matched to a gene: 12. The CDR3 totals 17 residues. CDR3 sequence reads: CASSSPGQDISTGELFF. The CDR3 nucleotides read TGTGCCAGCAGTAGCCCGGGACAGGATATTTCCACCGGGGAGCTGTTTTTT.

This rearrangement joins TRBV30 to TRBJ1-3; D not certain. The CDR3 has 14 residues. Germline V gene data show CDR1 as GTSNPN and CDR2 as SVGIG (reference sequence). V was pared by 6 bases and J by 2 bases, with 14 bases between. The CDR3 nucleotides are TGTGCCTGTAGTTCCAGTGTTCCTGGAAACACCATATATTTT. Encoded protein: CACSSSVPGNTIYF.

This clonotype was observed a single time. Lacking the conserved final phenylalanine or tryptophan, this CDR3 likely reflects a read error. The V call is TRBV28, the J call TRBJ1-6; D is unresolved. The CDR3 extends over 16 amino acids. Germline V gene lookup returns CDR1 MDHEN and CDR2 SYDVKM. V was clipped by 6 bases and J by 10 bases, with 22 bases between them. CDR3 bases: TGTGCCAGCAGGTTACGGGCAAATATGGGCGGATCACCCCTCCACTCT. Its protein is CASRLRANMGGSPLHS.

About this clonotype itself: Its ends do not fully match the called genes, so a read error is possible. This rearrangement joins TRBV29-1 to TRBJ1-2; D remains unclear. The CDR3 covers 13 residues. Germline CDR1 and CDR2: SQVTM and ANQGSEA. The CDR3, as DNA: TGCACCGTTCTCCAGACGGGAGTCTATGGCTTCACCTTC. It specifies CTVLQTGVYGFTF. Supplemented by reference TRBV29-1 and TRBJ1-2, the full variable domain reads SAVISQKPSRDICQRGTSLTIQCQVDSQVTMMFWYRQQPGQSLTLIATANQGSEATYESGFVIDKFPISRPNLTFSTLTVSNMSPEDSSIYLCTVLQTGVYGFTFGSGTRLTVV.

The V gene is TRBV7-2, the J gene TRBJ1-6; D ambiguous. This CDR3 region has 13 residues. The V gene lost 5 bases and the J gene lost 10 bases, with 12 bases spanning the gap. The germline gives CDR1 SGHTA, CDR2 FQGNSA. As DNA, the CDR3 is TGTGCCAGCAGCCGGTGGAGAGGCTCACCCCTCCACTTT. Translated: CASSRWRGSPLHF.

V is TRBV6-5 and J is TRBJ2-3; 10 nucleotides align to TRBD2. Germline values: CDR1 MNHEY, CDR2 SVGAGI. The CDR3 extends over 14 amino acids. The trim removed 6 bases at V and 7 bases at J, leaving 7 bases unmatched. The CDR3 here is CASRFTSGANTQYF. The CDR3 DNA follows: TGTGCCAGCAGATTCACTAGCGGGGCGAATACGCAGTATTTT.

With regard to this clonotype: An end of the junction differs from the germline gene, which may be a read error. The J gene is TRBJ2-3, the V gene TRBV28; 8 bases fit TRBD1. From germline, CDR1 is MDHEN and CDR2 SYDVKM. CDR3 length equals 15 residues. The DNA of the CDR3 is TGTGCCAGCATGCCTAGGCAGGGGGCCCACGGTACGCAATATTTT. Its protein product is CASMPRQGAHGTQYF. The full variable domain, its missing parts supplied by reference TRBV28 and TRBJ2-3, is DVKVTQSSRYLVKRTGEKVFLECVQDMDHENMFWYRQDPGLGLRLIYFSYDVKMKEKGDIPEGYSVSREKKERFSLILESASTNQTSMYLCASMPRQGAHGTQYFGPGTRLTVL.

Note on this clonotype: A clone one base away is much larger, so this may be a read error. The V and J genes are TRBV29-1 and TRBJ1-1; unclear D gene. CDR3 size: 14 residues. Germline V CDR1 and CDR2: SQVTM, ANQGSEA. CDR3 DNA sequence: TGCAGCGGCAAAAGAGGCCCAGCAGCGAGTGAAGCTCTCTTT. It translates to CSGKRGPAASEALF.

With regard to this clonotype: Mismatch with germline at one junction end may stem from a read error. The CDR3 protein is CASTPRHGNAGELLF. For the CDR3, the DNA is TGTGCCAGCACTCCCCGACATGGGAACGCCGGGGAGCTGTTATTT. The gene calls are TRBV12-3 or TRBV12-4 and TRBJ2-2, with a possible D match to TRBD2 (5 bases). The length of the CDR3 is 15 residues.

Comment on this clonotype: A junction end diverges from the germline sequence, so it may reflect a read error. J is TRBJ2-1 and V is TRBV6-2 or TRBV6-3; D remains ambiguous. This CDR3 is built from 14 residues. CDR1 and CDR2 from the germline V gene are MNHEY and SVGEGT. The chain's CDR3 is CASRRPLETNGQLF. The CDR3 DNA sequence: TGTGCCAGCAGGCGCCCTCTAGAAACCAATGGGCAGCTCTTC.

V usage is TRBV5-6 and J usage is TRBJ2-7, with TRBD1 matching over 8 bases. The CDR3 is made up of 16 amino acids. V was pared by 8 bases and J by 1 base, with 14 bases of the junction left unmatched. Germline-derived CDR1 and CDR2 are SGHDT and YYEEEE. The CDR3 coding sequence is TGTGCCAGTAGCACCGTTGTCCGGGACAGGTCCTACGAGCAGTACTTC. Residues: CASSTVVRDRSYEQYF.

As for this clonotype: A much larger clone sits a single nucleotide away, making a read error possible. This CDR3 reads CASNQSDRGIQYF. For the CDR3, the DNA is TGTGCCAGCAACCAATCCGACAGGGGGATTCAGTACTTC. The chain has TRBV12-3 or TRBV12-4 and TRBJ2-7; 9 bases are a match to TRBD1. Germline trimming cut 7 bases from V and 10 bases from J; bases unmatched to any gene: 11. CDR3 length: 13 amino acids.

As for this clonotype: An end of the junction does not agree with germline; a read error may underlie this. The chain joins TRBV10-1 to TRBJ2-1; possibly TRBD1 or TRBD2 for D (5 bases each). CDR3 length equals 14 residues. Germline V lookup: CDR1 WNHNN, CDR2 SYGVQD (reference sequence). DNA for the CDR3: TGCGCCAGCGGTCGTGGGGGATCCTACAATGATCAGGTCTTC. This translates into CASGRGGSYNDQVF.

A remark on this clonotype: One junction end does not reproduce the germline sequence, and a read error may be involved. The chain carries TRBV29-1 and TRBJ2-7, with D perhaps TRBD2 (6 bases). Germline assignment: CDR1 SQVTM and CDR2 ANQGSEA. CDR3 length: 13 residues. The CDR3 coding sequence is TGCAGCGTCGGGAGTAGCGGAGCCGGGGAGCAGAACTTC. This translates into CSVGSSGAGEQNF.

Ten or more counts support this clonotype. The rearrangement links TRBV12-3 or TRBV12-4 to TRBJ1-1; D ambiguous. This CDR3 is built from 13 residues. The ends were cut back, 5 bases at V and 3 bases at J, with 10 bases in the middle. Here the CDR3 DNA reads TGTGCCAGCAGTGAGGAGCTCTACACTGAAGCTTTCTTT. It specifies CASSEELYTEAFF.

To note about this clonotype: A read error may produce the germline difference seen at one junction end. The genes are TRBV11-2 and TRBJ2-7, with 8 bases identical to TRBD1. The germline V gene encodes CDR1 SGHAT and CDR2 FQNNGV. The CDR3 spans 15 residues. CDR3 nucleotide sequence: TGTGCCAGCAGCTTAAATCAGGGGGCTCTCTACGAGCATTACTTC. Amino acid sequence: CASSLNQGALYEHYF.

Regarding this clonotype: This may arise from a read error, as a much more abundant clone is one base away. The chain recombines TRBV6-1 with TRBJ1-6, with D uncertain. Germline V gene data show CDR1 as MNHNS and CDR2 as SASEGT. The CDR3 sequence is 20 residues long. Between the trimmed V and J ends, which lost 3 bases and 0 bases, there was a span of 21 bases. CDR3 amino acids: CASSDNSVRIGSSYNSPLHF. The CDR3 DNA reads as TGTGCCAGCAGTGACAATTCAGTGAGAATCGGTAGCTCCTATAATTCACCCCTCCACTTT.

Remarks on this clonotype: One junction end disagrees with the germline gene, perhaps due to a read error. The chain recombines TRBV11-2 with TRBJ2-7; 9 bases align to TRBD1. Looked up from germline, CDR1 is SGHAT and CDR2 is FQNNGV. CDR3 length: 14 amino acids. CDR3 protein: CVSSRTGDWYKQCF. In DNA form, the CDR3 reads TGTGTCAGCAGTCGGACAGGGGATTGGTACAAGCAGTGCTTC.

The genes are TRBV29-1 and TRBJ2-1; D uncertain. The CDR3 has 14 amino acids. The germline CDR1 and CDR2 sequences are SQVTM and ANQGSEA. The CDR3 coding sequence is TGCAATGTGGAGTTGTGGAGCTCCTACAATGAGCAGTTCTTC. Encoded protein: CNVELWSSYNEQFF.

This sequence joins TRBV4-2 and TRBJ2-7, with D possibly being TRBD2 (5 bases). In germline, CDR1 is LGHNA, CDR2 YNFKEQ. Trimming removed 4 bases from V and 3 bases from J, with 13 bases in between. The CDR3 loop spans 14 amino acids. This CDR3 reads CASSRGEGLYEQYF. The CDR3 region has the DNA TGTGCCAGCAGCCGTGGAGAGGGTCTCTACGAGCAGTACTTC.

For this clonotype: This CDR3 fails to terminate in the conserved phenylalanine or tryptophan, so it likely reflects a read error. The V call is TRBV27, the J call TRBJ2-7, with 7 bases identical to TRBD2. Germline CDR1 reads MNHEY; CDR2 reads SMNVEV (reference sequence). This CDR3 comprises 13 residues. V was clipped by 3 bases and J by 4 bases; unmatched bases: 3. The DNA for the CDR3 is TGTGCCAGCAGTTTGGGGGGGATTTACGAGCAGTACTTA. It is translated as CASSLGGIYEQYL.

This clonotype was recorded only once. A junction end diverges from the germline sequence, so it may reflect a read error. The chain couples TRBV30 to TRBJ2-1; D may be TRBD2 (5 bases). Looked up from germline, CDR1 is GTSNPN and CDR2 is SVGIG (reference sequence). This CDR3 contains 13 residues. The CDR3 loop is CAWSEELEDEQFF. The CDR3 DNA reads TGTGCTTGGAGTGAAGAACTAGAGGATGAGCAGTTCTTC.